The clone carrying this TCR beta chain was found many times. No antigen is known for it. Trimming took off 2 bases at V and 0 bases at J, with 4 bases between the two ends. The CDR3 sequence is 13 residues long. Germline lookup yields CDR1 LGHDT and CDR2 YNNKEL (reference sequence). This sample was taken from a study of T cells in Graves' hyperthyroidism and ophthalmopathy. At the level of the study: The authors collected peripheral blood at initial diagnosis, before any treatment.

Every diagnosis used clinical symptoms, serum thyroxine and TRAb, thyroid ultrasound and orbital computed tomography. The investigators amplified TCR beta CDR3 regions from RNA transcripts. HTBI primers drove first-round RT-PCR of the TCR CDR3. In TCRdb, the multiplex PCR reads were re-called with MiXCR into one record per CDR3 protein. The repertoire consists of about 360,000 distinct CDR3 sequences, with 13% occurring once and the leading ten covering 9.2%. Study-wide results and caveats: Ophthalmopathy could be told apart from stable hyperthyroidism with a 13 V-J model.

The chain recombines TRBV3-1 with TRBJ1-2; D is unresolved. The sample was blood. This receptor was identified in a woman younger than 35 with Graves' hyperthyroidism. Here the CDR3 reads CASSQQTNYGYTF. The CDR3, as DNA: TGTGCCAGCAGCCAACAGACTAACTATGGCTACACCTTC.